These 10 T cell receptor beta chains originate from one sample sequenced in a study of blood T cell repertoires in COVID-19. Clones were sequenced by immunoSEQ multiplex PCR, and TCRdb holds only the in-frame ones, with some missing. Among 55,000 to 75,000 clones listed, around 77% were seen once. The sequenced sample consisted of peripheral blood. These receptors were obtained from a man of 80 years or more with active or convalescent COVID-19.

V is TRBV28 and J is TRBJ2-3; D gene ambiguous. Germline values: CDR1 MDHEN, CDR2 SYDVKM. Trimming stripped 6 bases from V and 2 bases from J, with 15 bases between. The CDR3 has 15 residues. The CDR3 is CASSSPSENTDTQYF. CDR3 DNA: TGTGCCAGCAGCTCCCCTTCTGAGAACACAGATACGCAGTATTTT.

This rearrangement joins TRBV28 to TRBJ1-1; TRBD1 is a possible D gene (5 bases). The CDR3 covers 17 residues. Trimming cost V 3 bases and J 7 bases, with 24 bases left between them. CDR1 and CDR2 (germline): MDHEN, SYDVKM. In nucleotides, the CDR3 is TGTGCCAGCAGTTTTCTTATTTCGCCAGGAGGGGCGGATGAAGCTTTCTTT. Its translation is CASSFLISPGGADEAFF.

Only a few counts were recorded for this clone. The chain has TRBV28 and TRBJ1-1; no definite D call. The germline V gene encodes CDR1 MDHEN and CDR2 SYDVKM. The CDR3 consists of 12 residues. Deletions cut 6 bases from V and 2 bases from J, with 7 bases between. The CDR3 spells CASSLLNTEAFF. The DNA of the CDR3 is TGTGCCAGCAGCCTCCTAAACACTGAAGCTTTCTTT.

The chain uses TRBV28 and TRBJ2-1, with TRBD2 matching over 10 bases. Germline V CDR1 and CDR2: MDHEN, SYDVKM. The trim removed 2 bases at V and 4 bases at J, leaving 2 bases unmatched. The CDR3 loop spans 15 amino acids. The CDR3 region is CASSLERGGYNEQFF. Written as DNA, the CDR3 is TGTGCCAGCAGTTTAGAGCGGGGGGGGTACAATGAGCAGTTCTTC. Drawing the rest from reference TRBV28 and TRBJ2-1, the complete variable domain is DVKVTQSSRYLVKRTGEKVFLECVQDMDHENMFWYRQDPGLGLRLIYFSYDVKMKEKGDIPEGYSVSREKKERFSLILESASTNQTSMYLCASSLERGGYNEQFFGPGTRLTVL.

DNA for the CDR3: TGTGCCAGCAGCTTAGGACTAGCGGGCAATGAGCAGTTCTTC. It yields the protein CASSLGLAGNEQFF. V and J are TRBV11-2 and TRBJ2-1, with 10 bases matching TRBD2. J lost 6 bases, V lost 1 base, and 0 bases had no gene match. The germline V gene has CDR1 SGHAT and CDR2 FQNNGV. The CDR3 totals 14 residues.

In nucleotides, the CDR3 is TGTGCCAGCAGCCCCAGTCCCGGGGATGGCTACACCTTC. It encodes CASSPSPGDGYTF. The V call is TRBV9, the J call TRBJ1-2; D not certain. V lost 4 bases and J 6 bases, leaving 13 bases between the germline ends. The CDR3 length is 13 residues. The germline V gene has CDR1 SGDLS and CDR2 YYNGEE.

This chain joins TRBV6-1 and TRBJ1-5; no clear D. This CDR3 is 15 amino acids long. The V end was cut by 0 bases, the J end by 7 bases, with 13 bases between. Germline lookup yields CDR1 MNHNS and CDR2 SASEGT. The CDR3 reads CASSEAHAGLQPQHF. The CDR3 nucleotides read TGTGCCAGCAGTGAAGCGCATGCGGGGTTACAGCCCCAGCATTTT.

The chain uses TRBV11-2 and TRBJ2-4; D not resolved. V shed 5 bases and J shed 0 bases, with 14 bases lying between them. CDR3 length: 16 residues. Germline CDR1 is SGHAT and CDR2 is FQNNGV. The CDR3: CASSVAAAIAKNIQYF. CDR3 bases: TGTGCCAGCAGCGTGGCGGCAGCTATAGCCAAAAACATTCAGTACTTC. The full variable domain, completed using reference TRBV11-2 and TRBJ2-4, is EAGVAQSPRYKIIEKRQSVAFWCNPISGHATLYWYQQILGQGPKLLIQFQNNGVVDDSQLPKDRFSAERLKGVDSTLKIQPAKLEDSAVYLCASSVAAAIAKNIQYFGAGTRLSVL.

The chain employs TRBV6-5 and TRBJ1-4, with 9 nucleotides matching TRBD1. CDR3 length: 15 residues. Germline CDR1 MNHEY, CDR2 SVGAGI. Trimming cost V 5 bases and J 7 bases; bases outside gene matches: 8. CDR3 sequence (DNA): TGTGCCAGCAGTCTCAACAGGGGGCGAGGTGAAAAACTGTTTTTT. This gives the protein CASSLNRGRGEKLFF.

J is TRBJ1-1 and V is TRBV11-2; 9 nucleotides match TRBD1. Germline values: CDR1 SGHAT, CDR2 FQNNGV. The CDR3 runs to 15 residues. Losses at the gene ends were 5 bases for V and 4 bases for J; bases not matched to a gene: 8. The CDR3 coding sequence is TGTGCCAGCAGCACTCGACAGGGGGAGGGCACTGAAGCTTTCTTT. It yields the protein CASSTRQGEGTEAFF.